Following are 31 T cell receptor beta chains from one sample sequenced in a study of CD8 T cells in ankylosing spondylitis. TCRdb reprocessed the 5' RACE reads with MiXCR, giving one entry per CDR3 protein. The data show some 100,000 distinct CDR3 sequences, roughly 8.3% seen once. What was sequenced was blood, either unsorted or a sorted T cell fraction (not recorded which). These receptor sequences come from a male donor with ankylosing spondylitis or in good health (not recorded which).

CDR3 loop: CASSQDGGSEAFF. CDR3 bases: TGCGCCAGCAGCCAAGATGGAGGCAGTGAAGCTTTCTTT. The chain joins TRBV4-3 to TRBJ1-1; no firm D call. Germline V gives CDR1 LGHNA, CDR2 YSLEER. The CDR3 loop spans 13 amino acids. The V gene lost 0 bases and the J gene lost 7 bases, with 9 bases spanning the gap.

This clonotype was counted at least ten times. The V gene is TRBV4-3, the J gene TRBJ1-3; D unresolved. Germline CDR1 and CDR2: LGHNA and YSLEER. The CDR3 length is 16 residues. V was pared by 0 bases and J by 0 bases, with 9 bases between. CDR3 in DNA: TGCGCCAGCAGCCAAGAAAATCACGTCTCTGGAAACACCATATATTTT. Amino acid sequence: CASSQENHVSGNTIYF.

This clonotype was observed many times. This chain joins TRBV20-1 and TRBJ2-1, with 11 bases lining up with TRBD2. Germline V CDR1 and CDR2: DFQATT, SNEGSKA (reference sequence). The CDR3 contains 14 residues. Unmatched junction bases numbered 2, after V lost 0 bases and J lost 7 bases. CDR3 nucleotide sequence: TGCAGTGCTAGAGAGGTAGCGGGAGGGAATGAGCAGTTCTTC. It codes for CSAREVAGGNEQFF.

This clonotype was seen at least ten times. This chain joins TRBV10-3 and TRBJ2-4; weak D call: TRBD1 (6 bases). CDR3 length equals 17 residues. V lost 0 bases to trimming and J lost 0 bases, with 12 bases between them. Germline V gives CDR1 ENHRY, CDR2 SYGVKD. The CDR3 protein is CAISESGATGAKNIQYF. For the CDR3, the DNA is TGTGCCATCAGTGAGTCAGGGGCGACAGGAGCCAAAAACATTCAGTACTTC.

J is TRBJ2-3 and V is TRBV7-1, with unresolved D. TRBV7-1 is an ORF; its function is uncertain. The CDR3 length is 14 residues. Trimming left V 5 bases short and J 2 bases short, with 11 bases between. The CDR3 here is CASSPMGSTDTQYF. The CDR3 region has the DNA TGTGCCAGCAGCCCCATGGGCTCCACAGATACGCAGTATTTT.

This clonotype was counted ten times or more. This chain links TRBV12-3 or TRBV12-4 with TRBJ1-1; D may be TRBD1 (5 bases). The CDR3 contains 16 residues. V shed 3 bases and J shed 4 bases, with 18 bases lying between them. CDR3 DNA sequence: TGTGCCAGCAGTTTGGGGCTTTTCAAGGTCGGCACTGAAGCTTTCTTT. This encodes CASSLGLFKVGTEAFF.

Many counts were recorded for this clonotype. V gene TRBV4-2 combines with J gene TRBJ2-1; 8 nucleotides align to TRBD2. Germline V CDR1 and CDR2: LGHNA, YNFKEQ. This CDR3 contains 15 residues. The junction had 12 bases not matched to a gene; V was cut back by 5 bases and J by 9 bases. As DNA, the CDR3 is TGTGCCAGCAGCAAAAACGCGGGAGGAACGGGTGAGCAGTTCTTC. Translated, it gives CASSKNAGGTGEQFF.

This clonotype was recorded many times. This chain links TRBV6-2 or TRBV6-3 with TRBJ2-7, with 7 bases aligning to TRBD1. Germline V CDR1 and CDR2: MNHEY, SVGEGT. The CDR3 has 15 amino acids. Losses at the gene ends were 7 bases for V and 4 bases for J; bases not matched to a gene: 13. The CDR3 is CASIPRTGSWYEQYF. The DNA of the CDR3 is TGTGCCAGCATCCCACGGACAGGAAGCTGGTACGAGCAGTACTTC.

This clonotype has at least ten counts. J is TRBJ2-5 and V is TRBV5-4, with 9 bases that match TRBD2. Germline-derived CDR1 and CDR2 are SGHNT and YYREEE (reference sequence). The length of the CDR3 is 16 residues. J lost 7 bases, V lost 0 bases, and 10 bases had no gene match. For the CDR3, the DNA is TGTGCCAGCAGCTTGGATCGAGCGGGAGGTTCTGTGACCCAGTACTTC. It yields the protein CASSLDRAGGSVTQYF.

This clonotype was observed many times. The chain recombines TRBV6-5 with TRBJ1-2, with D hard to call. The V and J ends lost 8 bases and 2 bases respectively, with 6 bases between them. CDR1 is MNHEY and CDR2 is SVGAGI in the germline V gene. This CDR3 has 11 residues. DNA for the CDR3: TGTGCCAGCGGCAGGAACTATGGCTACACCTTC. Amino acids: CASGRNYGYTF.

At least ten counts were recorded for this clonotype. The CDR3 DNA is TGCGCCAGCAGGGGCAATGAGCAGTTCTTC. This sequence encodes CASRGNEQFF. V and J are TRBV5-1 and TRBJ2-1, with unresolved D. V was shortened by 5 bases and J by 6 bases, with 3 bases between the two germline ends. The CDR3 spans 10 residues. CDR1 and CDR2 from the germline V gene are SGHRS and YFSETQ.

Many counts were recorded for this clonotype. As DNA, the CDR3 is TGCGCCAGCAGCTTGGAAGCTAGCGGGAGCACCGGGGAGCTGTTTTTT. It encodes CASSLEASGSTGELFF. The chain employs TRBV5-1 and TRBJ2-2; 10 bases match TRBD2. CDR1 is SGHRS and CDR2 is YFSETQ in the germline V gene. This CDR3 has 16 residues. The V and J ends lost 0 bases and 4 bases, in that order; junction bases with no gene match: 3.

This clonotype has at least ten counts. This chain joins TRBV19 and TRBJ1-2; D not certain. V was shortened by 7 bases and J by 6 bases, with 24 bases between the two germline ends. The CDR3 totals 16 residues. From germline, CDR1 is LNHDA and CDR2 SQIVND (reference sequence). The CDR3 DNA is TGTGCCAGTATGGAATTTGGCGGACTAACTACCCATGGCTACACCTTC. Translating it yields CASMEFGGLTTHGYTF.

A note on this clonotype: This may come from a read error, since a much larger clone is one base off. V is TRBV6-5 and J is TRBJ2-3, with D perhaps TRBD1 or TRBD2 (6 bases each). CDR1 MNHEY and CDR2 SVGAGI come from the germline V gene. The CDR3 length is 15 residues. This chain's CDR3 is CAGSYGGGQVDTQYF. CDR3 coding DNA: TGTGCCGGCAGTTATGGTGGGGGGCAGGTAGATACGCAGTATTTT.

The V call is TRBV18, the J call TRBJ1-3; 7 bases are a match to TRBD1. This CDR3 spans 15 amino acids. Germline trimming cut 6 bases from V and 2 bases from J; bases unmatched to any gene: 7. Looked up from germline, CDR1 is KGHSH and CDR2 is LQKENI. For the CDR3, the DNA is TGTGCCAGCTCGTTACTCGGGACAGCTGGAAACACCATATATTTT. Residues: CASSLLGTAGNTIYF.

This clonotype was seen ten or more times. The chain is built from TRBV7-9 and TRBJ1-2; D ambiguous. The V end was cut by 6 bases, the J end by 2 bases, with 13 bases between. Germline CDR1 SEHNR, CDR2 FQNEAQ (reference sequence). This CDR3 contains 14 residues. The CDR3 reads CASSFGVRNYGYTF. The CDR3 DNA reads TGTGCCAGCAGTTTCGGGGTCCGCAACTATGGCTACACCTTC.

In its sample, this clonotype was seen many times. The chain combines TRBV30 with TRBJ1-2; a weak D match, TRBD1 (5 bases). The CDR3 contains 12 residues. Between the trimmed V and J ends, which lost 3 bases and 8 bases, there was a span of 13 bases. CDR1 GTSNPN and CDR2 SVGIG come from the germline V gene (reference sequence). The DNA of the CDR3 is TGTGCCTGGAGGGCAGGGTTCGGAGGCTACACCTTC. As protein: CAWRAGFGGYTF.

The sample holds many counts of this clonotype. The V call is TRBV3-1, the J call TRBJ2-1; tentatively, D is TRBD2 (5 bases). Germline CDR1 reads LGHDT; CDR2 reads YNNKEL (reference sequence). The CDR3 runs to 15 residues. V was clipped by 4 bases and J by 10 bases, with 20 bases between them. Here the CDR3 reads CASSPRSTGIEEQFF. The CDR3 nucleotides are TGTGCCAGCAGCCCTCGGAGTACGGGGATCGAAGAGCAGTTCTTC.

This clonotype was found many times. The chain couples TRBV7-9 to TRBJ2-1; D is ambiguous. V was trimmed by 6 bases and J by 0 bases, leaving 15 bases between them. CDR3 length equals 16 residues. Germline values: CDR1 SEHNR, CDR2 FQNEAQ (reference sequence). The CDR3 loop is CASRGPLASSYNEQFF. The CDR3 region has the DNA TGTGCCAGCAGAGGGCCCTTAGCAAGCTCCTACAATGAGCAGTTCTTC.

The table lists this clonotype with many counts. J is TRBJ1-5 and V is TRBV6-1; D is unclear. Per germline, CDR1 MNHNS and CDR2 SASEGT. The CDR3 has 13 amino acids. The V gene lost 5 bases and the J gene lost 9 bases, with 14 bases spanning the gap. For the CDR3, the DNA is TGTGCCAGCAGTCTAGAGGGTTTCGGGCCCCAGCATTTT. It yields the protein CASSLEGFGPQHF.

Many counts were recorded for this clonotype. J is TRBJ2-1 and V is TRBV7-2; 8 positions match TRBD2. After removal of 5 bases from V and 7 bases from J, the junction contained 13 bases not matched to a gene. The CDR3 length is 16 residues. Germline CDR1 is SGHTA and CDR2 is FQGNSA. CDR3 sequence: CASSRRGTRVGNEQFF. In DNA form, the CDR3 reads TGTGCCAGCAGCCGAAGGGGGACTAGGGTCGGTAATGAGCAGTTCTTC. The full variable domain, in which reference TRBV7-2 and TRBJ2-1 provide the parts outside the CDR3, is GAGVSQSPSNKVTEKGKDVELRCDPISGHTALYWYRQSLGQGLEFLIYFQGNSAPDKSGLPSDRFSAERTGGSVSTLTIQRTQQEDSAVYLCASSRRGTRVGNEQFFGPGTRLTVL.

Comments on this clonotype: This could be a read error, since a much larger clone is one nucleotide away. The conserved closing phenylalanine or tryptophan is absent in this CDR3, likely reflecting a read error. The chain carries TRBV20-1 and TRBJ1-2; the match to TRBD1 covers 7 bases. In germline, CDR1 is DFQATT, CDR2 SNEGSKA (reference sequence). The CDR3 extends over 12 amino acids. After removal of 5 bases from V and 8 bases from J, the junction contained 8 bases not matched to a gene. CDR3 coding DNA: TGCAGTGCTGATTTCAGGGGGGAAGGCTACACCATC. It encodes CSADFRGEGYTI.

A few counts support this clonotype. Being one base from a much bigger clone, this may be a read error. The chain joins TRBV24-1 to TRBJ2-5; TRBD2 is a possible D gene (5 bases). The CDR3 extends over 13 amino acids. Germline V gene data show CDR1 as KGHDR and CDR2 as SFDVKD. The CDR3 DNA sequence: TGTACCACCAGCGCGGCGGGTCGGGAGACCCAGTACTTC. It codes for CTTSAAGRETQYF.

At least ten counts were recorded for this clonotype. The chain recombines TRBV5-1 with TRBJ2-5, with D unclear. The V end was cut by 6 bases, the J end by 7 bases, with 4 bases between. Germline V gene data show CDR1 as SGHRS and CDR2 as YFSETQ. The CDR3 spans 9 residues. The CDR3: CASMWTQYF. CDR3 nucleotides: TGCGCCAGCATGTGGACCCAGTACTTC.

This clonotype occurred a few times. Mismatch with germline at one junction end may stem from a read error. The chain is built from TRBV5-8 and TRBJ2-6, with D tentatively TRBD1 (5 bases). The germline V gene encodes CDR1 SGHTS and CDR2 YDEGEE. This CDR3 is 18 amino acids long. In DNA, the CDR3 is TGTGCCAGCAGCTCCTTGACAGATGTTAGCTCTGGGACCAACGTCCTGACTTTC. Its translation is CASSSLTDVSSGTNVLTF.

The chain combines TRBV10-3 with TRBJ2-2; D unresolved. The CDR3 is 11 residues long. The germline V and J ends were trimmed by 6 bases and 5 bases, with 4 bases remaining between them. Germline V gene lookup returns CDR1 ENHRY and CDR2 SYGVKD. In nucleotides, the CDR3 is TGTGCCATCAGCGGGACCGGGGAGCTGTTTTTT. Amino acid sequence: CAISGTGELFF.

This clonotype was recorded at least ten times. J is TRBJ1-2 and V is TRBV20-1, with TRBD1 matching 7 bases. The CDR3 is 14 amino acids. CDR1 and CDR2 (germline): DFQATT, SNEGSKA (reference sequence). As DNA, the CDR3 is TGCGCGGGTCTTTTAGGGGGCGTAAACTATGGCTACACCTTC. This sequence encodes CAGLLGGVNYGYTF.

For the CDR3, the DNA is TGTGCCAGGGGCCCTGGAGTGGGAGCCAAAAACATTCAGTACTTC. Residues: CARGPGVGAKNIQYF. The chain joins TRBV5-5 to TRBJ2-4; D is uncertain. This CDR3 has 15 residues. The germline CDR1 and CDR2 sequences are SGHKS and YYEKEE (reference sequence). V was pared by 8 bases and J by 0 bases, with 15 bases between.

This clonotype appeared many times. This sequence joins TRBV5-1 and TRBJ1-1, with D perhaps TRBD1 (5 bases). Germline V gives CDR1 SGHRS, CDR2 YFSETQ. The CDR3 spans 13 residues. Between the trimmed V and J ends, which lost 2 bases and 5 bases, there was a span of 10 bases. The DNA for the CDR3 is TGCGCCAGCAGCTTTATAGGGGAAACTGAAGCTTTCTTT. It encodes CASSFIGETEAFF.

In this sample, this clonotype turned up many times. The genes are TRBV5-1 and TRBJ2-2; 7 nucleotides line up with TRBD2. Germline CDR1 is SGHRS and CDR2 is YFSETQ. The CDR3 has 14 residues. V shed 1 base, J shed 9 bases, and the junction held 6 bases outside the gene matches. The CDR3 is CASSLSKRGRELFF. In DNA, the CDR3 is TGCGCCAGCAGCTTGAGTAAGCGGGGCCGGGAGCTGTTTTTT.

This clonotype was seen repeatedly, ten times or more. The CDR3 DNA follows: TGTGCCAGCAGTCCCTCCCCGGGGGCAGATACGCAGTATTTT. It translates to CASSPSPGADTQYF. The V gene is TRBV27, the J gene TRBJ2-3; D may be TRBD2 (6 bases). CDR1 MNHEY and CDR2 SMNVEV come from the germline V gene (reference sequence). V dropped 5 bases and J dropped 4 bases, with 13 bases sitting between them. This CDR3 spans 14 amino acids.